This T cell receptor beta chain was captured in a study of beta chain features in type 1 diabetes (dated by TCRdb to 2017 to 2018). The study in broad terms: Patients and healthy donors did not differ in mean age, gender distribution, total cell number or subset yield. A total of approximately 99,000,000 sorted cells were examined across all samples, and RNA yield correlated strongly with the number of cells per subset. The study compared TCRB repertoires of sorted circulating CD4+ T cell subsets between recently diagnosed type 1 diabetes patients and matched healthy donors. Whereas all 28 donors provided naive and central memory subsets, regulatory and stem cell-like memory subsets were isolated from just 8 patients and roughly eight healthy donors.

From the cysteine through the phenylalanine, the CDR3 covers 14 amino acids. Left in the record is the CDR3 DNA by itself, 42 bases read in frame from the first base. The V end loses 4 bases and the J end loses 2 bases, and a stretch of 9 bases separates them. Taken from the germline V gene (reference sequence), the CDR1 and CDR2 loops are SGHNT and YYREEE. The entire amount of isolated RNA was reverse transcribed using the High Capacity cDNA Reverse Transcription Kit, so the sequenced TCRB transcripts were expressed ones. Naive, central memory and regulatory T cell samples underwent deep immunoSEQ sequencing, averaging around 4 million total reads per sample. After sorted cells were lysed in RLT buffer, RNA was extracted with DNase-treated RNeasy Micro or Mini kits, with the choice depending on cell number. To prevent cross-contamination, every cell subset was processed on its own, while patient and healthy donor samples were processed together. TCRB sequences were amplified from cDNA with the immunoSEQ multiplex PCR, producing 87-bp fragments spanning the CDR3 region. Sequencing of the amplicons was performed on the Illumina HiSeq platform. From the authors' description of their analysis: PCR bias was computationally corrected using synthetic template baselines, reads within Hamming distance 2 were collapsed, and singletons that could not be merged were discarded. By aligning reads against IMGT, V, D and J genes, CDR3 length, and insertions or deletions at six rearrangement sites were assigned. Within each subset, clonotype counts were normalized to sorted cell number, and only after that were true diversity and Gini coefficients computed with the tcR R package. The overlap coefficient, calculated on TCRB nucleotide sequences, was used to measure repertoire sharing. As a proxy for the pre-selection repertoire, out-of-frame TCRB sequences from naive cells were analyzed. This immuneACCESS table, as held by TCRdb, lists in-frame sequences with V and J called but not all clones. Of the missing ones, under half trace to an unresolved V gene in checked studies; the others have no known cause. The V and J calls and clone size were taken over from that table, and D and trimming were inferred from the DNA. A total of over 350,000 clones appear in this sample, about 14% of them only once. The top ten clones comprise about 0.019% of the sample.

From each donor, a single peripheral blood sample of around 120 mL on average was drawn into heparinised tubes. Using a panel that included CD45RO, CCR7, CD25, CD127, CD95 and CD27, naive, central memory, regulatory and stem cell-like memory CD4+ T cells were sorted on a BD FACSAria II. All sorted populations exceeded 95% purity. PBMCs were isolated right away by Lymphoprep density gradient centrifugation and were stained directly, without culture. To minimize batch effects, samples were stained and sorted in pairs, one healthy donor with one patient per experiment. In its sample, this clone was seen a few times. The antigen it recognizes is unknown. Per-base quality was not reported, and no clone a single base away is much larger than it. General study outcomes and caveats: Only small numbers of individuals were included in the HLA sub-analyses, which left unresolved whether HLA type had any influence on TCRB rearrangement. Type 1 diabetes patients showed a moderate but significant shortening of TCRB CDR3 length in all four CD4+ subsets. Fewer insertions and more nucleotide deletions at VDJ recombination sites were observed in patients with type 1 diabetes, implying thymic rearrangement abnormalities. Naive, central memory and regulatory TCRB repertoires appeared to be more similar among patients than among healthy donors. Shorter templates might have been favored by PCR, but patient and control samples were amplified and corrected together, so both groups would have been affected equally by any skew. Because cDNA rather than genomic DNA was sequenced, highly expressing activated cells could have been over-represented, although no difference in activation and CD3 levels was found between groups.

The origin of this receptor is a woman under 30 in good health. This chain joins TRBV5-4 to TRBJ2-2; TRBD1 might be the D gene, on 6 matching bases. Sequencing was performed on naive CD4+ T cells from blood. Per the publication, the cell subset or site label means: true naive CD4+ T cells. The CDR3 corresponds to CASSLDSNTGELFF. In nucleotide form, the sequence is TGTGCCAGCAGCCTGGACAGTAACACCGGGGAGCTGTTTTTT.